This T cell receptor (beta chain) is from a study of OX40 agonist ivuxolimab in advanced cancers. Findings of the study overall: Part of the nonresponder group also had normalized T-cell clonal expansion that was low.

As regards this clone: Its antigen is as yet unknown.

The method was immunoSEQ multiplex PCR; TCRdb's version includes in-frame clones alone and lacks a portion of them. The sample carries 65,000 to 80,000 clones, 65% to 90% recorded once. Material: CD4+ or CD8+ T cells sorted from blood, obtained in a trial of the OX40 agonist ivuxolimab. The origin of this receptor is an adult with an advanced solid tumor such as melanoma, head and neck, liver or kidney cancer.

CDR3 in DNA: TGTGCCAGCTCACCGGGGGAGGATCAGCCCCAGCATTTT. This encodes CASSPGEDQPQHF. V usage is TRBV18 and J usage is TRBJ1-5; tentatively, D is TRBD1 (5 bases). The CDR3 runs 13 residues. V was cut by 3 bases and J by 5 bases, with 8 bases left in between. CDR1 and CDR2 from the germline V gene are KGHSH and LQKENI.